The 16 T cell receptor beta chains below all came from one sample that was sequenced in a study of T cell repertoires in cytomegalovirus infection. Using its own MiXCR run on the reads, TCRdb lists one record per CDR3 protein. Of around 280,000 distinct CDR3 sequences in the sample, roughly 13% were seen once. The specimen sequenced was PBMCs. These receptors all stem from a human donor in good health (CMV status not recorded). Some clones in this sample may be carry-over from other donors' samples.

The table lists this clonotype with many counts. V and J are TRBV6-2 or TRBV6-3 and TRBJ2-7; D not certain. Trimming removed 7 bases at V and 7 bases at J, with 11 bases between. Looked up from germline, CDR1 is MNHEY and CDR2 is SVGEGT. This CDR3 is built from 11 residues. CDR3 in amino acids: CASNDRWEQYF. DNA for the CDR3: TGTGCCAGCAATGACCGGTGGGAGCAGTACTTC.

The J gene is TRBJ2-3, the V gene TRBV7-9; perhaps TRBD2 as D (6 bases). The CDR3 runs 16 residues. Germline assignment: CDR1 SEHNR and CDR2 FQNEAQ (reference sequence). The V and J ends lost 2 bases and 2 bases respectively, with 14 bases between them. CDR3 nucleotide sequence: TGTGCCAGCAGCTTAAGTCTAGCGCCCACCACAGATACGCAGTATTTT. This codes for CASSLSLAPTTDTQYF.

About this clonotype: This may be a read error, as it is one base from a much larger clone. V and J are TRBV20-1 and TRBJ2-6; tentative D call: TRBD2 (7 bases). The CDR3 loop spans 16 amino acids. The V and J ends lost 4 bases and 1 base respectively, with 14 bases between them. Per germline, CDR1 DFQATT and CDR2 SNEGSKA (reference sequence). The CDR3 spells CSATGEGGSGANVLTF. The CDR3 coding sequence is TGCAGTGCTACAGGGGAGGGTGGGTCTGGGGCCAACGTCCTGACTTTC.

V usage is TRBV23-1 and J usage is TRBJ1-5; 7 bases are a match to TRBD1. Being an ORF, TRBV23-1 has a function that is uncertain. CDR3 length equals 17 residues. V was clipped by 6 bases and J by 4 bases; unmatched bases: 15. CDR3 loop: CASRGDRVGCRNQPQHF. CDR3 coding DNA: TGCGCCAGCAGGGGAGACAGGGTGGGCTGTCGGAATCAGCCCCAGCATTTT.

This clonotype has a count of ten or more. The chain uses TRBV6-1 and TRBJ1-5, with D maybe TRBD1 (5 bases). The length of the CDR3 is 16 residues. Germline V gives CDR1 MNHNS, CDR2 SASEGT. V lost 2 bases, J lost 7 bases, and 18 bases lay in between. CDR3 bases: TGTGCCAGCAGTGAAAGAGGAAGGGGAGGAGGACAGCCCCAGCATTTT. It yields the protein CASSERGRGGGQPQHF.

At least ten counts were recorded for this clonotype. This CDR3 is CASSLGTPYSYEQYF. The CDR3 bases are TGTGCCAGCAGCTTAGGGACACCATACTCCTACGAGCAGTACTTC. The J gene is TRBJ2-7, the V gene TRBV7-2, with a weak D call TRBD1 (5 bases). CDR1 and CDR2 from the germline V gene are SGHTA and FQGNSA. The CDR3 extends over 15 amino acids. With 1 base removed from V and 0 bases from J, the gap between germline ends came to 10 bases. Full variable domain (remainder filled in from reference TRBV7-2 and TRBJ2-7): GAGVSQSPSNKVTEKGKDVELRCDPISGHTALYWYRQSLGQGLEFLIYFQGNSAPDKSGLPSDRFSAERTGGSVSTLTIQRTQQEDSAVYLCASSLGTPYSYEQYFGPGTRLTVT.

This clonotype has ten or more counts. The genes are TRBV7-2 and TRBJ1-5; possibly TRBD1 for D (5 bases). Trimming shortened V by 4 bases and J by 4 bases, and 8 bases separated the two germline ends. The CDR3 is 13 amino acids. The germline V gene encodes CDR1 SGHTA and CDR2 FQGNSA. The CDR3 DNA reads as TGTGCCAGCAGCTGGGACCCTAATCAGCCCCAGCATTTT. It yields the protein CASSWDPNQPQHF.

This clonotype has at least ten counts. The chain carries TRBV6-5 and TRBJ2-1; TRBD2 aligns across 7 bases. Trimming took 0 bases from V and 10 from J; bases not matched to a gene: 6. Germline CDR1 is MNHEY and CDR2 is SVGAGI. The CDR3 is 14 residues long. CDR3 nucleotide sequence: TGTGCCAGCAGTTACTCGAGGTACGGGGGGGAGCAGTTCTTC. This codes for CASSYSRYGGEQFF.

This clonotype has a count of ten or more. The chain links TRBV6-1 to TRBJ2-7; D is possibly TRBD1 or TRBD2 (5 bases each). Between the trimmed V and J ends, which lost 6 bases and 0 bases, there was a span of 15 bases. The length of the CDR3 is 15 residues. Germline assignment: CDR1 MNHNS and CDR2 SASEGT. The CDR3 sequence is CASSSQGTVSYEQYF. CDR3 coding DNA: TGTGCCAGCAGCTCGCAAGGGACGGTCTCCTACGAGCAGTACTTC.

The rearrangement uses TRBV29-1 and TRBJ2-7; D might be TRBD2 (5 bases). The germline gives CDR1 SQVTM, CDR2 ANQGSEA. The V gene lost 7 bases and the J gene lost 6 bases, with 16 bases spanning the gap. This CDR3 spans 12 amino acids. The CDR3 reads CSALTISGEQYF. The DNA of the CDR3 is TGCAGCGCCCTGACTATATCTGGCGAGCAGTACTTC.

The chain carries TRBV7-3 and TRBJ2-1; 8 nucleotides line up with TRBD2. V was clipped by 4 bases and J by 7 bases; unmatched bases: 15. The germline gives CDR1 SGHTA, CDR2 FQGTGA. This CDR3 comprises 17 residues. For the CDR3, the DNA is TGTGCCAGCAGCTCGACGGGGGGCGGGGGGACCACTAATGAGCAGTTCTTC. It codes for CASSSTGGGGTTNEQFF.

This clonotype was counted only a few times. The chain carries TRBV12-3 or TRBV12-4 and TRBJ1-3; TRBD1 might be the D (5 bases). Trimming stripped 6 bases from V and 0 bases from J, with 12 bases between. The CDR3 totals 15 residues. The CDR3 loop reads CASSPPGISGNTIYF. The CDR3 DNA reads as TGTGCCAGCAGCCCCCCAGGGATCTCTGGAAACACCATATATTTT.

V is TRBV19 and J is TRBJ1-2; 7 bases line up with TRBD1. The junction had 8 bases not matched to a gene; V was cut back by 4 bases and J by 6 bases. CDR3 length: 14 amino acids. Germline V gene lookup returns CDR1 LNHDA and CDR2 SQIVND (reference sequence). CDR3 sequence: CASSTRQGWDGYTF. The CDR3 bases are TGTGCCAGTAGTACTCGACAGGGCTGGGATGGCTACACCTTC.

This chain uses TRBV20-1 with TRBJ2-1, with 7 bases identical to TRBD2. Germline assignment: CDR1 DFQATT and CDR2 SNEGSKA (reference sequence). V shed 0 bases, J shed 4 bases, and the junction held 6 bases outside the gene matches. The CDR3 runs to 15 residues. CDR3: CSARDLERGYNEQFF. The CDR3 DNA sequence: TGCAGTGCTAGAGATCTTGAGCGGGGATACAATGAGCAGTTCTTC.

The V gene is TRBV2, the J gene TRBJ2-1, with a possible D match to TRBD1 (5 bases). The V gene lost 6 bases and the J gene lost 1 base, with 13 bases spanning the gap. Germline CDR1 is SNHLY and CDR2 is FYNNEI. The CDR3 has 15 amino acids. CDR3 amino acids: CASRFREGSYNEQFF. CDR3 nucleotide sequence: TGTGCCAGCAGATTCAGGGAAGGGTCCTACAATGAGCAGTTCTTC.

This clonotype was picked up many times. The chain has TRBV6-1 and TRBJ1-5; TRBD1 is a possible D gene (6 bases). The CDR3 loop spans 13 amino acids. V was clipped by 7 bases and J by 3 bases, with 10 bases between them. Germline V CDR1 and CDR2: MNHNS, SASEGT. CDR3 loop: CASTWTVNQPQHF. As DNA, the CDR3 is TGTGCCAGCACCTGGACAGTCAATCAGCCCCAGCATTTT.